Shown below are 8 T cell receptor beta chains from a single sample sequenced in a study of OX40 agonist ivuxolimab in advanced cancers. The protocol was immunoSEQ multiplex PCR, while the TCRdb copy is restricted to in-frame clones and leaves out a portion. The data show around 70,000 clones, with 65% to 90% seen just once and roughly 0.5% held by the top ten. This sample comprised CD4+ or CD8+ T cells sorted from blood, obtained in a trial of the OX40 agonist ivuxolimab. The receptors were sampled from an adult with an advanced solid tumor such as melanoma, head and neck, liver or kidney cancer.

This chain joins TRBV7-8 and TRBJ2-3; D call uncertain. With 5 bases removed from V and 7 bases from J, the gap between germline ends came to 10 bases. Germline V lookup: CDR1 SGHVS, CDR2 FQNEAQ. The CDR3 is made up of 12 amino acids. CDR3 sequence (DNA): TGTGCCAGCAGCCTTTATCAGAATACGCAGTATTTT. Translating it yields CASSLYQNTQYF.

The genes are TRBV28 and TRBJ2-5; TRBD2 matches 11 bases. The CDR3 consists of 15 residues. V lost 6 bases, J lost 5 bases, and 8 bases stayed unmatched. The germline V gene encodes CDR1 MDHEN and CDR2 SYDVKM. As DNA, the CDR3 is TGTGCCAGCAGCTCCTGGGCTAGCGGGGGGGAGACCCAGTACTTC. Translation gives CASSSWASGGETQYF.

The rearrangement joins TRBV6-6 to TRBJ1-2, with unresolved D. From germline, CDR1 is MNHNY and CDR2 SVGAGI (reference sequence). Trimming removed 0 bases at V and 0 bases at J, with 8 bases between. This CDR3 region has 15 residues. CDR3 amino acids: CASSYSQDANYGYTF. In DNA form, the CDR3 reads TGTGCCAGCAGTTACTCCCAGGATGCTAACTATGGCTACACCTTC.

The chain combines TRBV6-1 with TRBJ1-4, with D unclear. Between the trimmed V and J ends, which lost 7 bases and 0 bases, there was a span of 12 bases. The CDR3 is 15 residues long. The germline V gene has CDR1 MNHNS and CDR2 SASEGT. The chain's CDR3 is CASTRAGSTNEKLFF. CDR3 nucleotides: TGTGCCAGCACTAGGGCCGGGTCAACTAATGAAAAACTGTTTTTT.

As DNA, the CDR3 is TGTGCCAGCAGCCCCTCGACGGGGGGATTCGGGGAGCTGTTTTTT. Translation gives CASSPSTGGFGELFF. The rearrangement uses TRBV7-2 and TRBJ2-2; 7 bases map to TRBD2. The J segment lost 7 bases and the V segment lost 5 bases, leaving 10 bases of the junction unmatched. Per the germline V gene, CDR1 is SGHTA and CDR2 is FQGNSA. The CDR3 is 15 amino acids.

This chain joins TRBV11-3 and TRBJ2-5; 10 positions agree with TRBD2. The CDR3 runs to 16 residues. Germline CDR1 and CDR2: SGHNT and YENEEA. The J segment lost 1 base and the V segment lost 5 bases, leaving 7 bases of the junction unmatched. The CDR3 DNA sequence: TGTGCCAGCAGCCGACGACTAGCGGGCATCCAAGAGACCCAGTACTTC. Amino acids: CASSRRLAGIQETQYF.

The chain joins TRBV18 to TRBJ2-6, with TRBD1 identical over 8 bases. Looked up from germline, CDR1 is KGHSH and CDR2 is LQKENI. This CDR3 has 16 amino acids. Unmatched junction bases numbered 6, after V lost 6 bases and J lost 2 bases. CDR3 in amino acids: CASSEDRGAGANVLTF. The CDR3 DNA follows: TGTGCCAGCTCGGAAGACAGGGGCGCTGGGGCCAACGTCCTGACTTTC.

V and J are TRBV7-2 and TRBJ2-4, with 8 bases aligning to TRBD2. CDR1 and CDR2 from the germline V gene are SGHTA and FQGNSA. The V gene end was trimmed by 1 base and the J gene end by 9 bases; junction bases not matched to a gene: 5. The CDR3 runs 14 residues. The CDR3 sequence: CASSLGLATFIQYF. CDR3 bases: TGTGCCAGCAGCTTAGGACTAGCGACCTTCATTCAGTACTTC.